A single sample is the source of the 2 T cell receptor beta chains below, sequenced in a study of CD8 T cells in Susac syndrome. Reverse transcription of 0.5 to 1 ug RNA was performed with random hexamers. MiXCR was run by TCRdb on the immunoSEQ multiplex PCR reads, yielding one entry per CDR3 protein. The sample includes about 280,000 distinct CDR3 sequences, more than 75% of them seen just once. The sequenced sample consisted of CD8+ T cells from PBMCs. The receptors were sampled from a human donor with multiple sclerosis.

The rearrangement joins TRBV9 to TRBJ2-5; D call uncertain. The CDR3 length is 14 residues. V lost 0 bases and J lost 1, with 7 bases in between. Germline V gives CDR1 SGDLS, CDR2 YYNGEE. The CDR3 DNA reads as TGTGCCAGCAGCGTAGGCAGTTCCCAAGAGACCCAGTACTTC. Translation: CASSVGSSQETQYF.

This CDR3 reads CSARDVPAFF. For the CDR3, the DNA is TGCAGTGCTAGAGACGTCCCGGCCTTCTTC. This sequence joins TRBV20-1 and TRBJ2-1, with D unclear. This CDR3 region has 10 residues. Germline assignment: CDR1 DFQATT and CDR2 SNEGSKA (reference sequence). V was shortened by 0 bases and J by 16 bases, with 10 bases between the two germline ends.